This T cell receptor (beta chain) appears in the sequencing data of a study of T cell repertoires in cytomegalovirus infection. Looking at the study overall: Public signatures in TCR beta pointed to CMV infection and matching HLA type.

Per the germline V gene, CDR1 is SGHAT and CDR2 is FQNNGV. The CDR3 has 16 amino acids. The V gene lost 5 bases and the J gene lost 2 bases, with 16 bases spanning the gap. Findings and caveats of the study: Carriers of CMV and the relevant HLA type were discriminated by public TCR beta frequency.

In this sample, this clonotype turned up a few times. What it binds is unknown. TCRdb redid the calling of the reads with MiXCR, one entry per CDR3 protein. In the table there are 300,000 to 400,000 distinct CDR3 sequences, 20% to 25% of which are singletons. The gene calls are TRBV11-2 and TRBJ1-5; tentatively, D is TRBD1 (5 bases). The sequence was obtained from a human donor in good health (CMV status not recorded). Some clones in this sample may be carry-over from other donors' samples. The sample consisted of cultured PBMCs, taken from culture after CMV antigen stimulation. Here the CDR3 reads CASSLRASTGNQPQHF. The DNA of the CDR3 is TGTGCCAGCAGCCTAAGAGCGTCGACAGGCAATCAGCCCCAGCATTTT.